These 29 T cell receptor beta chains came from one sample sequenced in a study of control samples from healthy donors and cancer patients (dated by TCRdb to the early 2020s). Library preparation was by the immunoSEQ multiplex PCR assay. The table was pulled from immuneACCESS by TCRdb, which kept in-frame rearrangements only. Such tables lose some clones; where checked, under half of the loss comes from unresolved V genes, and the rest has no known cause. The sample data list more than 150,000 clones, and around 90% of these were observed just once. The top ten clones comprise roughly 0.7% of the sample. Material for sequencing was blood. All receptors derive from a woman in her 30s in good health.

The chain employs TRBV10-2 and TRBJ1-3; D ambiguous. The CDR3 contains 12 residues. V was trimmed by 6 bases and J by 0 bases, leaving 3 bases between them. Germline V gene lookup returns CDR1 WSHSY and CDR2 SAAADI. The CDR3 DNA sequence: TGCGCCAGCAGCCCCTCTGGAAACACCATATATTTT. This gives the protein CASSPSGNTIYF.

V usage is TRBV4-1 and J usage is TRBJ1-4, with D hard to call. The germline V and J ends were trimmed by 7 bases and 8 bases, with 20 bases remaining between them. The length of the CDR3 is 15 residues. CDR1 is MGHRA, CDR2 YSYEKL, per germline. For the CDR3, the DNA is TGCGCCAGCAAATCTACGTCAGGATTGAGGGAAAAACTGTTTTTT. Its protein is CASKSTSGLREKLFF.

The chain recombines TRBV28 with TRBJ1-2; no firm D call. CDR1 and CDR2 from the germline V gene are MDHEN and SYDVKM. Trimming shortened V by 2 bases and J by 5 bases, and 12 bases separated the two germline ends. The CDR3 has 14 amino acids. CDR3 in amino acids: CASSLKGLEYGYTF. For the CDR3, the DNA is TGTGCCAGCAGTTTAAAGGGCCTCGAGTATGGCTACACCTTC.

The chain couples TRBV2 to TRBJ2-2; D unclear. The CDR3 runs 17 residues. Trimming removed 3 bases from V and 3 bases from J, with 17 bases in between. The V gene's germline CDR1 is SNHLY and CDR2 FYNNEI. The CDR3 DNA is TGTGCCAGCAGTGACCCTAGATTAAGGCCGCACACCGGGGAGCTGTTTTTT. It is translated as CASSDPRLRPHTGELFF.

The chain joins TRBV9 to TRBJ2-7; the D is unclear. This CDR3 has 11 residues. Trimming pared 4 bases from V and 3 bases from J, leaving 5 bases between. Germline lookup yields CDR1 SGDLS and CDR2 YYNGEE. The CDR3 nucleotides read TGTGCCAGCAGCCGCATCTACGAGCAGTACTTC. Translating it yields CASSRIYEQYF.

The chain links TRBV9 to TRBJ2-7; 7 bases are shared with TRBD1. J lost 2 bases, V lost 4 bases, and 9 bases had no gene match. CDR1 SGDLS and CDR2 YYNGEE come from the germline V gene. There are 15 residues in the CDR3. CDR3 nucleotides: TGTGCCAGCAGCACGGCAGGGGACAGTACCTACGAGCAGTACTTC. Protein sequence: CASSTAGDSTYEQYF. The full variable domain, in which reference TRBV9 and TRBJ2-7 provide the parts outside the CDR3, is DSGVTQTPKHLITATGQRVTLRCSPRSGDLSVYWYQQSLDQGLQFLIQYYNGEERAKGNILERFSAQQFPDLHSELNLSSLELGDSALYFCASSTAGDSTYEQYFGPGTRLTVT.

This clone was detected once. The chain is built from TRBV3-1 (or the pseudogene TRBV3-2) and TRBJ2-1; 8 bases agree with TRBD2. The CDR3 length is 17 residues. V shed 0 bases and J 1 base; nucleotides not matched to a gene: 5. The germline V gene has CDR1 LGHDT and CDR2 YNNKEL (reference sequence). In DNA, the CDR3 is TGTGCCAGCAGCCAAGACTCCGCGGGAGGTTCCTACAATGAGCAGTTCTTC. Amino acid sequence: CASSQDSAGGSYNEQFF.

This sequence joins TRBV5-6 and TRBJ1-2; TRBD1 might be the D (5 bases). The CDR3 contains 16 residues. Trimming removed 2 bases at V and 4 bases at J, with 18 bases between. In germline, CDR1 is SGHDT, CDR2 YYEEEE. The CDR3, as DNA: TGTGCCAGCAGCTTAGGGGCCGCGGGGCTTCCCTATGGCTACACCTTC. Amino acids: CASSLGAAGLPYGYTF.

The rearrangement uses TRBV15 and TRBJ2-3; D is possibly TRBD2 (5 bases). This CDR3 spans 14 amino acids. The ends were cut back, 0 bases at V and 5 bases at J, with 9 bases in the middle. Germline assignment: CDR1 LNHNV and CDR2 YYDKDF (reference sequence). Here the CDR3 reads CATSRDRGRDTQYF. The CDR3 region has the DNA TGTGCCACCAGCAGAGATCGGGGTCGAGATACGCAGTATTTT.

V is TRBV5-5 and J is TRBJ2-5, with a weak D call TRBD2 (5 bases). Trimming shortened V by 5 bases and J by 5 bases, and 16 bases separated the two germline ends. CDR1 is SGHKS, CDR2 YYEKEE, per germline (reference sequence). This CDR3 is 14 amino acids long. CDR3 bases: TGTGCCAGCAGGGCGGGCGGGCTAGCCGAGACCCAGTACTTC. Translated, it gives CASRAGGLAETQYF.

This chain joins TRBV19 and TRBJ1-2; 12 positions match TRBD1. This CDR3 is 14 amino acids long. The ends lost 5 bases at V and 6 bases at J; junction bases unmatched: 4. Germline V gene sequence: CDR1 LNHDA, CDR2 SQIVND (reference sequence). This CDR3 reads CASSPGQGAHGYTF. The CDR3, as DNA: TGTGCCAGTAGTCCGGGACAGGGGGCGCATGGCTACACCTTC.

The chain employs TRBV6-2 or TRBV6-3 and TRBJ1-6, with D uncertain. The CDR3 totals 16 residues. V was pared by 2 bases and J by 9 bases, with 17 bases between. Germline V lookup: CDR1 MNHEY, CDR2 SVGEGT. CDR3 nucleotide sequence: TGTGCCAGCAGTTACGGGGTTGGTACCCTGAGTTCACCCCTCCACTTT. The encoded protein is CASSYGVGTLSSPLHF.

This clone was recorded only once. V is TRBV5-4 and J is TRBJ2-1, with TRBD2 matching 11 bases. The V and J ends lost 0 bases and 15 bases, in that order; junction bases with no gene match: 8. The CDR3 covers 14 residues. The germline V gene encodes CDR1 SGHNT and CDR2 YYREEE (reference sequence). CDR3 sequence reads: CASSLEPSGRMGFF. The CDR3 nucleotides are TGTGCCAGCAGCTTGGAGCCTAGCGGGAGGATGGGGTTCTTC.

This chain connects TRBV7-9 to TRBJ2-7; D is perhaps TRBD2 (7 bases). This CDR3 spans 16 amino acids. V was clipped by 7 bases and J by 2 bases, with 21 bases between them. Germline V gene data show CDR1 as SEHNR and CDR2 as FQNEAQ (reference sequence). This chain's CDR3 is CASTPRFGEGAYEQYF. The CDR3 coding sequence is TGTGCCAGCACCCCGCGGTTTGGGGAGGGGGCCTACGAGCAGTACTTC.

The chain joins TRBV28 to TRBJ1-2; D ambiguous. V was shortened by 6 bases and J by 0 bases, with 14 bases between the two germline ends. Germline CDR1 reads MDHEN; CDR2 reads SYDVKM. CDR3 length: 15 amino acids. CDR3 in DNA: TGTGCCAGCAGGATGGAAAACCAACCTAACTATGGCTACACCTTC. Protein product: CASRMENQPNYGYTF.

V and J are TRBV5-5 and TRBJ2-3; 7 bases are shared with TRBD1. V trimming: 4 bases; J trimming: 7 bases; junction bases outside the gene matches: 12. This CDR3 has 15 amino acids. Germline CDR1 is SGHKS and CDR2 is YYEKEE (reference sequence). CDR3 bases: TGTGCCAGCAGCCCCCCTTTAAGGGGGCGGAATACGCAGTATTTT. Translating gives CASSPPLRGRNTQYF.

This sequence joins TRBV4-3 and TRBJ2-7, with TRBD2 matching over 11 bases. Germline CDR1 reads LGHNA; CDR2 reads YSLEER. The CDR3 runs to 16 residues. V lost 4 bases, J lost 3 bases, and 8 bases stayed unmatched. CDR3 region: CASSPSGTSGSYEQYF. The CDR3 DNA reads TGCGCCAGCAGCCCCTCGGGTACTAGCGGGAGCTACGAGCAGTACTTC.

The CDR3 DNA follows: TGTGCCACCAGCACCATTCTAGGAGGGGGAACTACCTACGAGCAGTACTTC. Its translation is CATSTILGGGTTYEQYF. The chain carries TRBV15 and TRBJ2-7; D may match TRBD1 or TRBD2 (6 bases each). Germline V gives CDR1 LNHNV, CDR2 YYDKDF (reference sequence). The V end lost 4 bases, the J end lost 2 bases, and 21 bases lay between the germline ends. There are 17 residues in the CDR3. Using reference TRBV15 and TRBJ2-7 for the parts outside the CDR3, the full variable domain is DAMVIQNPRYQVTQFGKPVTLSCSQTLNHNVMYWYQQKSSQAPKLLFHYYDKDFNNEADTPDNFQSRRPNTSFCFLDIRSPGLGDTAMYLCATSTILGGGTTYEQYFGPGTRLTVT.

The V call is TRBV4-1, the J call TRBJ2-7; 7 bases line up with TRBD1. J was trimmed by 0 bases and V by 11 bases; bases with no gene match: 7. CDR3 length equals 13 residues. From germline, CDR1 is MGHRA and CDR2 YSYEKL. CDR3 coding DNA: TGCGCCTACCACAGGGGATCCTCCTACGAGCAGTACTTC. It codes for CAYHRGSSYEQYF.

The chain employs TRBV28 and TRBJ1-3; tentatively, D is TRBD1 (6 bases). V lost 4 bases to trimming and J lost 2 bases, with 12 bases between them. CDR3 length: 15 amino acids. The germline V gene has CDR1 MDHEN and CDR2 SYDVKM. The CDR3 sequence: CASSSPTGPGNTIYF. The CDR3 bases are TGTGCCAGCAGTTCGCCAACAGGGCCTGGAAACACCATATATTTT.

Only one count was recorded for this clone. The chain couples TRBV27 to TRBJ2-5; 7 positions agree with TRBD2. The CDR3 sequence is 19 residues long. J gave up 2 bases and V 5 bases, and 20 bases lay outside the gene matches. Germline V gives CDR1 MNHEY, CDR2 SMNVEV (reference sequence). CDR3 protein: CASSPQPPRVAGFQETQYF. Written as DNA, the CDR3 is TGTGCCAGCAGTCCACAGCCCCCGAGAGTAGCGGGTTTTCAAGAGACCCAGTACTTC.

The chain links TRBV7-9 to TRBJ1-4; D is perhaps TRBD1 (6 bases). The CDR3 loop spans 14 amino acids. Trimming pared 5 bases from V and 8 bases from J, leaving 15 bases between. Germline V lookup: CDR1 SEHNR, CDR2 FQNEAQ (reference sequence). CDR3 DNA: TGTGCCAGCAGCCCCCCCGGGGGGCGAGAAAAACTGTTTTTT. Its protein is CASSPPGGREKLFF. Based on the CDR3 plus reference TRBV7-9 and TRBJ1-4, the full variable domain is DTGVSQNPRHKITKRGQNVTFRCDPISEHNRLYWYRQTLGQGPEFLTYFQNEAQLEKSRLLSDRFSAERPKGSFSTLEIQRTEQGDSAMYLCASSPPGGREKLFFGSGTQLSVL.

The V call is TRBV19, the J call TRBJ2-5; the D is unclear. The CDR3 consists of 16 residues. Trimming removed 3 bases from V and 0 bases from J, with 14 bases in between. In germline, CDR1 is LNHDA, CDR2 SQIVND (reference sequence). CDR3 region: CASSIFGFGYQETQYF. For the CDR3, the DNA is TGTGCCAGTAGTATTTTTGGGTTTGGGTACCAAGAGACCCAGTACTTC.

CDR3 residues: CASQFGRLNTEAFF. The CDR3 DNA reads TGTGCCAGTCAATTCGGACGGTTGAACACTGAAGCTTTCTTT. The chain combines TRBV19 with TRBJ1-1, with unresolved D. Trimming took 8 bases from V and 0 from J, leaving 13 bases between them. Germline V gives CDR1 LNHDA, CDR2 SQIVND (reference sequence). The CDR3 has 14 residues.

This chain connects TRBV27 to TRBJ1-1; D not certain. Trimming took off 4 bases at V and 4 bases at J, with 10 bases between the two ends. The CDR3 runs to 13 residues. Per the germline V gene, CDR1 is MNHEY and CDR2 is SMNVEV (reference sequence). This chain's CDR3 is CASSWAGVTEAFF. CDR3 DNA: TGTGCCAGCAGTTGGGCCGGCGTCACTGAAGCTTTCTTT.

V is TRBV18 and J is TRBJ2-3; 7 bases agree with TRBD1. Germline-derived CDR1 and CDR2 are KGHSH and LQKENI. This CDR3 is 15 amino acids long. V was pared by 5 bases and J by 5 bases, with 10 bases of the junction left unmatched. The CDR3 DNA reads TGTGCCAGCTCATTGGGGACAGCCGAGATAGATACGCAGTATTTT. Its translation is CASSLGTAEIDTQYF.

This clone occurred once. The chain uses TRBV7-3 and TRBJ2-1; 9 bases map to TRBD2. The V gene end was trimmed by 3 bases and the J gene end by 2 bases; junction bases not matched to a gene: 2. Germline values: CDR1 SGHTA, CDR2 FQGTGA. CDR3 length equals 15 residues. CDR3 residues: CASSLLAGPYNEQFF. The CDR3 bases are TGTGCCAGCAGCTTGCTAGCGGGACCCTACAATGAGCAGTTCTTC.

The chain joins TRBV7-2 to TRBJ1-2, with a weak D call TRBD1 (5 bases). The V gene lost 0 bases and the J gene lost 2 bases, with 7 bases spanning the gap. Germline CDR1 and CDR2: SGHTA and FQGNSA. The CDR3 loop spans 14 amino acids. This CDR3 is CASSLAGGNYGYTF. In DNA, the CDR3 is TGTGCCAGCAGCTTAGCGGGGGGGAACTATGGCTACACCTTC.

The CDR3 is CSVGGRAVPEQYF. The CDR3 DNA is TGCAGCGTTGGCGGGAGGGCCGTTCCCGAGCAGTACTTC. This chain uses TRBV29-1 with TRBJ2-7, with 9 positions matching TRBD2. The CDR3 is made up of 13 amino acids. Trimming took 4 bases from V and 6 from J; bases not matched to a gene: 7. Germline CDR1 SQVTM, CDR2 ANQGSEA.